These 20 T cell receptor beta chains came from one sample sequenced in a study of T cell responses to AZD1222 COVID-19 vaccine. Produced via immunoSEQ multiplex PCR; TCRdb's table is partial and in-frame only. Here the sample spans roughly 120,000 clones, about 90% being singletons. Sequencing used peripheral blood, obtained on day 0 of AZD1222 vaccination. The origin of the receptors is an adult in good health.

The count of this clone is one. The genes are TRBV29-1 and TRBJ2-3, with a weak D call TRBD2 (5 bases). Germline CDR1 is SQVTM and CDR2 is ANQGSEA. The CDR3 runs to 10 residues. As DNA, the CDR3 is TGCAAAGCGGGCACAGATACGCAGTATTTT. Translating it yields CKAGTDTQYF.

The chain employs TRBV6-5 and TRBJ2-7; D gene unclear. Per germline, CDR1 MNHEY and CDR2 SVGAGI. The CDR3 contains 14 residues. V was clipped by 0 bases and J by 4 bases, with 10 bases between them. The CDR3 loop is CASSYSRIKYEQYF. The CDR3 DNA is TGTGCCAGCAGTTACTCCCGGATTAAGTACGAGCAGTACTTC.

The chain carries TRBV5-5 and TRBJ1-1, with D hard to call. The germline gives CDR1 SGHKS, CDR2 YYEKEE (reference sequence). The CDR3 is 12 amino acids. The germline V and J ends were trimmed by 2 bases and 6 bases, with 8 bases remaining between them. CDR3 sequence (DNA): TGTGCCAGCAGCTTATACCTCTCTGAAGCTTTCTTT. This encodes CASSLYLSEAFF.

The CDR3 is CASSLENRGQETQYF. The CDR3 bases are TGTGCCAGCAGCTTAGAAAACCGAGGACAAGAGACCCAGTACTTC. The chain uses TRBV11-1 and TRBJ2-5; no clear D gene. Germline V gives CDR1 SGHAT, CDR2 FQDESV (reference sequence). There are 15 residues in the CDR3. The ends were cut back, 1 base at V and 2 bases at J, with 11 bases in the middle.

Only one count was recorded for this clone. This chain connects TRBV9 to TRBJ2-2, with D possibly matching TRBD1 (6 bases). This CDR3 contains 16 residues. V lost 3 bases and J lost 3, with 15 bases in between. Germline V gene lookup returns CDR1 SGDLS and CDR2 YYNGEE. The CDR3 loop is CASSETQGLDTGELFF. The DNA of the CDR3 is TGTGCCAGCAGCGAAACTCAGGGGTTGGACACCGGGGAGCTGTTTTTT.

J is TRBJ2-2 and V is TRBV3-1 (or the pseudogene TRBV3-2), with no clear D. Trimming pared 4 bases from V and 6 bases from J, leaving 9 bases between. CDR3 length equals 13 residues. In germline, CDR1 is LGHDT, CDR2 YNNKEL (reference sequence). The CDR3 loop reads CASSPWVSGELFF. DNA for the CDR3: TGTGCCAGCAGCCCATGGGTTTCCGGGGAGCTGTTTTTT.

The rearrangement links TRBV5-4 to TRBJ2-1, with TRBD2 matching over 8 bases. CDR1 and CDR2 (germline): SGHNT, YYREEE (reference sequence). With 0 bases clipped from V and 7 bases from J, the junction kept 6 bases outside the gene matches. The CDR3 is 15 amino acids. The CDR3 loop is CASSLGAGEINEQFF. The CDR3 bases are TGTGCCAGCAGCTTGGGAGCGGGAGAGATAAATGAGCAGTTCTTC.

This chain connects TRBV7-9 to TRBJ2-5, with D hard to call. This CDR3 comprises 14 residues. With 6 bases removed from V and 5 bases from J, the gap between germline ends came to 16 bases. CDR1 is SEHNR and CDR2 is FQNEAQ in the germline V gene (reference sequence). CDR3 in amino acids: CASSQEPRLETQYF. CDR3 sequence (DNA): TGTGCCAGCAGTCAAGAGCCCCGTCTGGAGACCCAGTACTTC.

The chain couples TRBV6-4 to TRBJ2-2, with TRBD2 identical over 12 bases. This CDR3 is built from 15 residues. Per germline, CDR1 MRHNA and CDR2 SNTAGT. V was clipped by 3 bases and J by 4 bases; unmatched bases: 0. CDR3 loop: CASSELAGGTGELFF. The CDR3 nucleotides read TGTGCCAGCAGTGAACTAGCGGGAGGCACCGGGGAGCTGTTTTTT.

The rearrangement links TRBV7-6 to TRBJ2-1; 14 bases match TRBD2. The CDR3 runs to 17 residues. V trimming: 4 bases; J trimming: 2 bases; junction bases outside the gene matches: 4. Germline CDR1 reads SGHVS; CDR2 reads FNYEAQ. CDR3 amino acids: CASSSGLAGEAYNEQFF. The CDR3, as DNA: TGTGCCAGCAGCTCGGGACTAGCGGGAGAGGCCTACAATGAGCAGTTCTTC.

V and J are TRBV4-1 and TRBJ2-3, with D perhaps TRBD2 (6 bases). V was pared by 2 bases and J by 2 bases, with 11 bases between. The CDR3 has 15 residues. Germline V gene sequence: CDR1 MGHRA, CDR2 YSYEKL. The DNA for the CDR3 is TGCGCCAGCAGCCAATCGGGACTCTACACAGATACGCAGTATTTT. This sequence encodes CASSQSGLYTDTQYF.

This chain uses TRBV7-8 with TRBJ2-7, with D unclear. V dropped 5 bases and J dropped 3 bases, with 11 bases sitting between them. The germline V gene has CDR1 SGHVS and CDR2 FQNEAQ. This CDR3 has 13 residues. In nucleotides, the CDR3 is TGTGCCAGCAGCCTAGTGGGTGTCTACGAGCAGTACTTC. Translation: CASSLVGVYEQYF.

The chain joins TRBV18 to TRBJ2-7; unclear D gene. V lost 1 base and J 6 bases, leaving 4 bases between the germline ends. In germline, CDR1 is KGHSH, CDR2 LQKENI. The CDR3 is made up of 11 amino acids. The CDR3 DNA reads as TGTGCCAGCTCACCACAGGGCGAGCAGTACTTC. Amino acid sequence: CASSPQGEQYF.

The chain joins TRBV6-5 to TRBJ2-2; D not certain. The CDR3 has 14 residues. V was trimmed by 3 bases and J by 0 bases, leaving 5 bases between them. CDR1 and CDR2 from the germline V gene are MNHEY and SVGAGI. The CDR3 DNA is TGTGCCAGCAGTTATACCGCGAACACCGGGGAGCTGTTTTTT. Its protein product is CASSYTANTGELFF.

The chain recombines TRBV18 with TRBJ1-2, with no clear D. The germline gives CDR1 KGHSH, CDR2 LQKENI. CDR3 size: 13 residues. Trimming left V 1 base short and J 6 bases short, with 9 bases between. For the CDR3, the DNA is TGTGCCAGCTCACCACAAGTTGGGGATGGCTACACCTTC. Encoded protein: CASSPQVGDGYTF.

This clone showed up just once. The chain couples TRBV5-4 to TRBJ2-1; the D is unclear. Germline loops: CDR1 SGHNT, CDR2 YYREEE (reference sequence). Trimming stripped 4 bases from V and 9 bases from J, with 17 bases between. This CDR3 is 14 amino acids long. CDR3 loop: CASSERVQNGEQFF. CDR3 DNA: TGTGCCAGCAGCGAAAGGGTGCAAAATGGTGAGCAGTTCTTC.

CDR3 in DNA: TGTGCCAGCAGCTTAGTACCGGCGGGACGCTCAAGCGAGCAGTACTTC. This gives the protein CASSLVPAGRSSEQYF. This chain links TRBV13 with TRBJ2-7, with D possibly matching TRBD2 (6 bases). Deletions cut 1 base from V and 6 bases from J, with 19 bases between. The germline gives CDR1 PRHDT, CDR2 FYEKMQ (reference sequence). CDR3 length equals 16 residues.

V gene TRBV30 combines with J gene TRBJ1-1; a weak D match, TRBD1 (6 bases). Trimming cost V 3 bases and J 5 bases, with 16 bases left between them. The CDR3 loop spans 14 amino acids. Germline CDR1 GTSNPN, CDR2 SVGIG (reference sequence). CDR3 bases: TGTGCCTGGAGCTCGCAGGGGAGGATTACTGAAGCTTTCTTT. Translated: CAWSSQGRITEAFF. Filled out from reference TRBV30 and TRBJ1-1, the complete variable domain reads SQTIHQWPATLVQPVGSPLSLECTVEGTSNPNLYWYRQAAGRGLQLLFYSVGIGQISSEVPQNLSASRPQDRQFILSSKKLLLSDSGFYLCAWSSQGRITEAFFGQGTRLTVV.

This clone was detected only once. The chain recombines TRBV9 with TRBJ2-2; TRBD2 matches at 9 bases. CDR1 SGDLS and CDR2 YYNGEE come from the germline V gene. This CDR3 has 17 residues. The V gene end was trimmed by 0 bases and the J gene end by 0 bases; junction bases not matched to a gene: 3. CDR3 region: CASSVDSGGPNTGELFF. CDR3 DNA: TGTGCCAGCAGCGTAGACAGCGGGGGGCCGAACACCGGGGAGCTGTTTTTT.

The chain links TRBV5-8 to TRBJ1-1; D is undetermined. The CDR3 extends over 13 amino acids. Germline V gene data show CDR1 as SGHTS and CDR2 as YDEGEE. V lost 0 bases to trimming and J lost 1 base, with 4 bases between them. As DNA, the CDR3 is TGTGCCAGCAGCTTGGGCAGGAACACTGAAGCTTTCTTT. This gives the protein CASSLGRNTEAFF.